The 18 T cell receptor beta chains presented below share a single source sample, sequenced in a study of blood T cell repertoires in COVID-19. The table came from immunoSEQ multiplex PCR; TCRdb's copy has only in-frame clones and leaves some out. The table includes 230,000 or so clones, around 83% detected once. The specimen was peripheral blood. These TCRs come from a woman aged 40 to 50 who had recovered from COVID-19.

This sequence joins TRBV30 and TRBJ2-5; D is uncertain. Trimming took 0 bases from V and 2 from J, leaving 10 bases between them. Per the germline V gene, CDR1 is GTSNPN and CDR2 is SVGIG (reference sequence). This CDR3 region has 14 residues. CDR3 sequence (DNA): TGTGCCTGGAGTGTAATGGCCCTTCAAGAGACCCAGTACTTC. The encoded protein is CAWSVMALQETQYF.

This sequence joins TRBV6-2 or TRBV6-3 and TRBJ1-1; TRBD1 is a possible D gene (5 bases). The CDR3 has 13 residues. Trimming took off 5 bases at V and 3 bases at J, with 10 bases between the two ends. Germline CDR1 and CDR2: MNHEY and SVGEGT. The CDR3 DNA follows: TGTGCCAGCAGTATGCCCAGGGACACTGAAGCTTTCTTT. As protein: CASSMPRDTEAFF.

The V gene is TRBV19, the J gene TRBJ1-5, with D tentatively TRBD1 (5 bases). CDR3 size: 15 residues. Between the trimmed V and J ends, which lost 7 bases and 6 bases, there was a span of 19 bases. CDR1 and CDR2 (germline): LNHDA, SQIVND (reference sequence). The CDR3 DNA reads TGTGCCAGTACCACGACACCGGGGGTAGGTCAGCCCCAGCATTTT. Its protein is CASTTTPGVGQPQHF.

V is TRBV27 and J is TRBJ1-1, with 9 bases lining up with TRBD1. The CDR3 is made up of 16 amino acids. The germline gives CDR1 MNHEY, CDR2 SMNVEV (reference sequence). The V gene end was trimmed by 5 bases and the J gene end by 5 bases; junction bases not matched to a gene: 12. The CDR3 reads CASSRDTGQGMTEAFF. The DNA for the CDR3 is TGTGCCAGCAGTCGCGACACGGGACAGGGTATGACTGAAGCTTTCTTT.

The chain couples TRBV6-2 or TRBV6-3 to TRBJ1-5; 7 positions agree with TRBD1. Unmatched junction bases numbered 12, after V lost 6 bases and J lost 7 bases. The germline CDR1 and CDR2 sequences are MNHEY and SVGEGT. This CDR3 is 15 amino acids long. This chain's CDR3 is CASSRETTGSQPQHF. As DNA, the CDR3 is TGTGCCAGCAGCCGCGAAACGACAGGGTCCCAGCCCCAGCATTTT.

J is TRBJ1-1 and V is TRBV11-3; TRBD1 matches 7 bases. The V gene's germline CDR1 is SGHNT and CDR2 YENEEA. CDR3 size: 18 residues. Trimming took 1 base from V and 0 from J; bases not matched to a gene: 11. CDR3 DNA: TGTGCCAGCAGCTTAGTGGGCAGGGGGGCAGGTGTGAACACTGAAGCTTTCTTT. Protein: CASSLVGRGAGVNTEAFF.

The J gene is TRBJ1-2, the V gene TRBV5-1, with 9 bases lining up with TRBD1. Per the germline V gene, CDR1 is SGHRS and CDR2 is YFSETQ. This CDR3 is built from 15 residues. J gave up 2 bases and V 4 bases, and 6 bases lay outside the gene matches. The CDR3 DNA reads TGCGCCAGCAGCCTCGGGGACAGGGCCAACTATGGCTACACCTTC. Amino acids: CASSLGDRANYGYTF.

The CDR3, as DNA: TGTGCCAGCAGCTTGGGCGGGGGGGCCTCCTACAATGAGCAGTTCTTC. It encodes CASSLGGGASYNEQFF. This chain connects TRBV5-4 to TRBJ2-1; TRBD2 aligns across 9 bases. The CDR3 sequence is 16 residues long. CDR1 is SGHNT, CDR2 YYREEE, per germline (reference sequence). The ends lost 0 bases at V and 0 bases at J; junction bases unmatched: 1.

J is TRBJ1-2 and V is TRBV2, with a tentative D call TRBD1 (5 bases). Germline V gives CDR1 SNHLY, CDR2 FYNNEI. This CDR3 spans 14 amino acids. The V end lost 7 bases, the J end lost 6 bases, and 18 bases lay between the germline ends. Written as DNA, the CDR3 is TGTGCCAGCACCGACGATACAGGCTTCGATGGCTACACCTTC. Its translation: CASTDDTGFDGYTF.

The chain employs TRBV28 and TRBJ1-1; 9 bases are shared with TRBD1. The CDR3 totals 18 residues. Germline CDR1 and CDR2: MDHEN and SYDVKM. J lost 0 bases, V lost 4 bases, and 12 bases had no gene match. The CDR3 DNA follows: TGTGCCAGCAGTTATCGGACAGGGGTGCGATACTTGAACACTGAAGCTTTCTTT. Translated: CASSYRTGVRYLNTEAFF.

The CDR3: CASSIQGQSDTQYF. The CDR3 DNA follows: TGCGCCAGCAGCATACAGGGGCAGTCAGATACGCAGTATTTT. J is TRBJ2-3 and V is TRBV5-1; 7 bases are a match to TRBD1. Looked up from germline, CDR1 is SGHRS and CDR2 is YFSETQ. The CDR3 extends over 14 amino acids. V trimming: 4 bases; J trimming: 4 bases; junction bases outside the gene matches: 6.

The chain carries TRBV6-6 and TRBJ1-1, with D uncertain. The germline V and J ends were trimmed by 0 bases and 2 bases, with 13 bases remaining between them. This CDR3 contains 16 residues. From germline, CDR1 is MNHNY and CDR2 SVGAGI (reference sequence). This CDR3 is CASSYSKYTLNTEAFF. The CDR3 DNA reads as TGTGCCAGCAGTTACTCGAAGTACACGCTTAACACTGAAGCTTTCTTT.

The rearrangement uses TRBV12-5 and TRBJ2-1; the match to TRBD1 covers 8 bases. The CDR3 length is 13 residues. In germline, CDR1 is LGHNT, CDR2 FRNRAP. Losses at the gene ends were 5 bases for V and 9 bases for J; bases not matched to a gene: 6. The CDR3 spells CASGLIQGGEQFF. CDR3 coding DNA: TGTGCTAGTGGTCTAATACAGGGGGGTGAGCAGTTCTTC.

The V and J genes are TRBV7-2 and TRBJ2-2, with no clear D. The V and J ends lost 4 bases and 5 bases respectively, with 14 bases between them. CDR3 size: 15 residues. CDR1 is SGHTA and CDR2 is FQGNSA in the germline V gene. The CDR3 spells CASSSLSDWTGELFF. CDR3 bases: TGTGCCAGCAGCTCCCTCTCCGACTGGACCGGGGAGCTGTTTTTT.

The chain employs TRBV4-3 and TRBJ2-6; possible D gene TRBD2, 6 bases. Trimming removed 1 base at V and 0 bases at J, with 7 bases between. Germline V gene sequence: CDR1 LGHNA, CDR2 YSLEER. The CDR3 runs to 16 residues. CDR3 in amino acids: CASSQGEVSGANVLTF. The CDR3 nucleotides read TGCGCCAGCAGCCAAGGGGAGGTCTCTGGGGCCAACGTCCTGACTTTC.

This clone has just one count. The rearrangement links TRBV4-1 to TRBJ2-5, with 12 bases matching TRBD2. The CDR3 has 19 amino acids. Germline trimming cut 4 bases from V and 2 bases from J; bases unmatched to any gene: 14. CDR1 and CDR2 (germline): MGHRA, YSYEKL. The CDR3 loop reads CASSLGTSGFTAGQETQYF. CDR3 sequence (DNA): TGCGCCAGCAGCCTGGGGACTAGCGGGTTCACGGCGGGTCAAGAGACCCAGTACTTC.

The chain combines TRBV7-9 with TRBJ1-2; D is perhaps TRBD1 (6 bases). The CDR3 consists of 17 residues. Trimming stripped 2 bases from V and 0 bases from J, with 16 bases between. Germline V gene sequence: CDR1 SEHNR, CDR2 FQNEAQ (reference sequence). CDR3 sequence (DNA): TGTGCCAGCAGCTTACTTTCCTCGGACAGACCTAACTATGGCTACACCTTC. It codes for CASSLLSSDRPNYGYTF.

As DNA, the CDR3 is TGCAGCGTGGAGCCCCAGGGGGCGGGCGAGCAGTACTTC. This sequence encodes CSVEPQGAGEQYF. The chain joins TRBV29-1 to TRBJ2-7, with 8 bases fitting TRBD1. This CDR3 is built from 13 residues. CDR1 SQVTM and CDR2 ANQGSEA come from the germline V gene. V shed 6 bases and J 6 bases; nucleotides not matched to a gene: 10.